The entry that follows covers one T cell receptor (beta chain) sequence. The data are from a study of metastatic and nonmetastatic thyroid tumors. Every patient was untreated before thyroid surgery. MiXCR was used by TCRdb to re-call the PCR reads. The top ten clones hold 22% of a sample with under 35,000 clones, about 40% of them seen once. This clonotype originated in a female donor with papillary thyroid cancer or a benign thyroid nodule (not recorded which). Some clones in this sample may be carry-over from other donors' samples. The sequenced sample consisted of tumor tissue.

In nucleotides, the CDR3 is TGTGCCAGTAGTATTCATAGCGGGAGGGCCTCCGGGGAGCTGTTTTTT. Translation gives CASSIHSGRASGELFF. The V call is TRBV19, the J call TRBJ2-2; 11 bases agree with TRBD2. Germline trimming cut 3 bases from V and 6 bases from J; bases unmatched to any gene: 6. The CDR3 has 16 amino acids. The V gene's germline CDR1 is LNHDA and CDR2 SQIVND (reference sequence). Together with reference TRBV19 and TRBJ2-2, the CDR3 gives the full variable domain: DGGITQSPKYLFRKEGQNVTLSCEQNLNHDAMYWYRQDPGQGLRLIYYSQIVNDFQKGDIAEGYSVSREKKESFPLTVTSAQKNPTAFYLCASSIHSGRASGELFFGEGSRLTVL.